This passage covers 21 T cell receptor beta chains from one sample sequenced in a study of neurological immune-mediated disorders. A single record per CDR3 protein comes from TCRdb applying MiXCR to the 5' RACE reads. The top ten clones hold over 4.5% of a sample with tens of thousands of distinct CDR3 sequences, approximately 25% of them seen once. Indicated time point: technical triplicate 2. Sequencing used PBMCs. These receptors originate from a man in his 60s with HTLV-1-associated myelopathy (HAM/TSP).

Written as DNA, the CDR3 is TGCGCCAGCAGCTTATCCGCAGATACGCAGTATTTT. Translated: CASSLSADTQYF. The V gene is TRBV10-2, the J gene TRBJ2-3; no clear D. The CDR3 is 12 residues long. CDR1 is WSHSY and CDR2 is SAAADI in the germline V gene. Trimming removed 6 bases from V and 4 bases from J, with 8 bases in between.

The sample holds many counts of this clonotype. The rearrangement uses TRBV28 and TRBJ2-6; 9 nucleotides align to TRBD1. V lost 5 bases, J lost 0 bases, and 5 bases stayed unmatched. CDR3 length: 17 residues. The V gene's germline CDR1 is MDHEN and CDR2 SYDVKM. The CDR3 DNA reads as TGTGCCAGCAGTATTACAGGGGGCGGCTCTGGGGCCAACGTCCTGACTTTC. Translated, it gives CASSITGGGSGANVLTF.

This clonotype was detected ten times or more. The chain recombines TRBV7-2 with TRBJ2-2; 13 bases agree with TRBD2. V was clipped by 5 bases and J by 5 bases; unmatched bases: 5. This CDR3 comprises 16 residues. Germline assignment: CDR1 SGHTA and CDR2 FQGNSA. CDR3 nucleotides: TGTGCCAGCAGCCCGGGACTAGCGGGACGGACCGGGGAGCTGTTTTTT. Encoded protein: CASSPGLAGRTGELFF.

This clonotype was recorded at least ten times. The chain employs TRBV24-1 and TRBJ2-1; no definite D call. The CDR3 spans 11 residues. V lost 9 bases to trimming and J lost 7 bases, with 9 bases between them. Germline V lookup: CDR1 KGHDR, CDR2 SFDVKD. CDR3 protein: CATSDPNEQFF. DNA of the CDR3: TGTGCCACCTCGGATCCGAATGAGCAGTTCTTC.

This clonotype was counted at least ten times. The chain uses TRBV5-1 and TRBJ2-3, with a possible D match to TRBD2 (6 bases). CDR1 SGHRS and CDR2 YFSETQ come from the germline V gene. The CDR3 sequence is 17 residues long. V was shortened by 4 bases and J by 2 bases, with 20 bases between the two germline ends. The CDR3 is CASSPGGGILSTDTQYF. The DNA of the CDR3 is TGCGCCAGCAGCCCCGGCGGCGGGATTCTATCCACAGATACGCAGTATTTT.

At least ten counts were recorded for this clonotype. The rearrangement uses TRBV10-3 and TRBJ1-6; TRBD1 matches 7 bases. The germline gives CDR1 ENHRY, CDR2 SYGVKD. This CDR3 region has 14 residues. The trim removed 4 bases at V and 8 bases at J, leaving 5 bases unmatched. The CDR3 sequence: CAISGGGRDSPLHF. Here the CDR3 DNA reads TGTGCCATCAGTGGAGGGGGCAGGGATTCACCCCTCCACTTT.

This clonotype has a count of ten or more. DNA of the CDR3: TGTGCCACCAGCAACGACAGGGCTTCGTCCTATGGCTACACCTTC. Protein sequence: CATSNDRASSYGYTF. V is TRBV15 and J is TRBJ1-2, with 7 bases matching TRBD1. The CDR3 length is 15 residues. Trimming cost V 4 bases and J 4 bases; bases outside gene matches: 9. The germline V gene has CDR1 LNHNV and CDR2 YYDKDF (reference sequence). Variable domain in full (rest from reference TRBV15 and TRBJ1-2): DAMVIQNPRYQVTQFGKPVTLSCSQTLNHNVMYWYQQKSSQAPKLLFHYYDKDFNNEADTPDNFQSRRPNTSFCFLDIRSPGLGDTAMYLCATSNDRASSYGYTFGSGTRLTVV.

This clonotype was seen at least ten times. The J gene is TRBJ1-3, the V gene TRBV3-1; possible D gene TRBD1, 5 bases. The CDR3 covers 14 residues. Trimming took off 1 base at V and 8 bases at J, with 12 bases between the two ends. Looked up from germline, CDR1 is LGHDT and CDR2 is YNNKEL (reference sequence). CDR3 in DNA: TGTGCCAGCAGCCAAGGGGAGGGGAGCCACACCATATATTTT. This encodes CASSQGEGSHTIYF.

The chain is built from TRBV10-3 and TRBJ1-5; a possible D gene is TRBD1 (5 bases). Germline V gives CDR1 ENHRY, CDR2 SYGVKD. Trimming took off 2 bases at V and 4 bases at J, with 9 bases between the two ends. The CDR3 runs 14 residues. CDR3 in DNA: TGTGCCATCAGTGAGCGGCGGACAAATCAGCCCCAGCATTTT. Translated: CAISERRTNQPQHF.

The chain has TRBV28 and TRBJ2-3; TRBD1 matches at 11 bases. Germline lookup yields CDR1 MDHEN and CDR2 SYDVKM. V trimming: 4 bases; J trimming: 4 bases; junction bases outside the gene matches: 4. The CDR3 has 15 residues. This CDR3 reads CASSSPGQGADTQYF. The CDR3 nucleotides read TGTGCCAGCAGTTCCCCGGGACAGGGGGCAGATACGCAGTATTTT. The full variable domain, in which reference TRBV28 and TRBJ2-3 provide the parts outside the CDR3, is DVKVTQSSRYLVKRTGEKVFLECVQDMDHENMFWYRQDPGLGLRLIYFSYDVKMKEKGDIPEGYSVSREKKERFSLILESASTNQTSMYLCASSSPGQGADTQYFGPGTRLTVL.

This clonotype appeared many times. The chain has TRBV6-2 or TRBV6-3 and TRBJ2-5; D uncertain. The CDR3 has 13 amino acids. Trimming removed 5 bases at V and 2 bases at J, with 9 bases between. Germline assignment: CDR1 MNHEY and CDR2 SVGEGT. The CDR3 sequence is CASSPEPQETQYF. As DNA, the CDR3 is TGTGCCAGCAGTCCGGAACCTCAAGAGACCCAGTACTTC.

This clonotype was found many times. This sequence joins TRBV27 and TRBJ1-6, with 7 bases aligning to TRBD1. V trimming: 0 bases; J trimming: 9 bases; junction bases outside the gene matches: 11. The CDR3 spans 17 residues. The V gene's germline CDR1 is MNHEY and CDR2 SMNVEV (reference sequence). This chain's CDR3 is CASSLSRPRGVRSPLHF. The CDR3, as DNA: TGTGCCAGCAGTTTATCTAGACCCAGGGGGGTGCGTTCACCCCTCCACTTT.

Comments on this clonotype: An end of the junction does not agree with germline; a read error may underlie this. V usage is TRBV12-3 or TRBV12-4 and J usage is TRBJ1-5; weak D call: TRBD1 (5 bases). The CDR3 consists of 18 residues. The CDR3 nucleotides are TGTGTCAGCAGTTGGGCCGGGACCGAATTTAATAGAAATAAGCCCCAGCATTTT. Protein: CVSSWAGTEFNRNKPQHF.

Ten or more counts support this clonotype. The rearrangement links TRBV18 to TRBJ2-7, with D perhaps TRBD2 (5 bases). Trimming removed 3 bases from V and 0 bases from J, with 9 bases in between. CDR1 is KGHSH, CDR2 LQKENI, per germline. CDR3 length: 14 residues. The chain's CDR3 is CASSPGLSSYEQYF. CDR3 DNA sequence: TGTGCCAGCTCACCCGGACTGAGCTCCTACGAGCAGTACTTC.

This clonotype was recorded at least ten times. The CDR3 DNA follows: TGCAGCGTCAAGTTGGGGGCGGCTACTATAAATGAGCAGTTCTTC. It specifies CSVKLGAATINEQFF. This chain links TRBV29-1 with TRBJ2-1, with a tentative D call TRBD1 (6 bases). CDR1 and CDR2 from the germline V gene are SQVTM and ANQGSEA. Trimming left V 6 bases short and J 7 bases short, with 22 bases between. This CDR3 is 15 amino acids long.

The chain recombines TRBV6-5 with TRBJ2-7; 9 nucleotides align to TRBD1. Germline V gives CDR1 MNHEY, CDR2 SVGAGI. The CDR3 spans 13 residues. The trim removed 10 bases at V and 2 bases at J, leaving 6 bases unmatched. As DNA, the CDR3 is TGTGCCACGGGACAGGGAGAAACCTACGAGCAGTACTTC. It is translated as CATGQGETYEQYF.

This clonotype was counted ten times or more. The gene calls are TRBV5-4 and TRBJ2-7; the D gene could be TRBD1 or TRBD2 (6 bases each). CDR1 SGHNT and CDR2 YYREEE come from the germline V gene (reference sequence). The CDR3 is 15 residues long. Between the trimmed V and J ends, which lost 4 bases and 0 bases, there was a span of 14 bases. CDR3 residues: CASSKGGQFSYEQYF. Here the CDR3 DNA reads TGTGCCAGCAGCAAGGGAGGACAGTTCTCCTACGAGCAGTACTTC.

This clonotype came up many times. Written as DNA, the CDR3 is TGTGCCAGTAGTAGGACAGGGAACACTGAAGCTTTCTTT. Its translation is CASSRTGNTEAFF. V is TRBV19 and J is TRBJ1-1, with TRBD1 identical over 7 bases. Trimming cost V 4 bases and J 1 base; bases outside gene matches: 0. The CDR3 contains 13 residues. CDR1 LNHDA and CDR2 SQIVND come from the germline V gene (reference sequence).

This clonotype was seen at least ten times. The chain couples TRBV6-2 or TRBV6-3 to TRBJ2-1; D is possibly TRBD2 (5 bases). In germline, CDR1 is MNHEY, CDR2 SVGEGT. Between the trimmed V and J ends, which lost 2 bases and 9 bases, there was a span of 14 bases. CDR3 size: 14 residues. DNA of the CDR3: TGTGCCAGCAGTTACAGGGTTAGGAGGAGTGAGCAGTTCTTC. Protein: CASSYRVRRSEQFF.

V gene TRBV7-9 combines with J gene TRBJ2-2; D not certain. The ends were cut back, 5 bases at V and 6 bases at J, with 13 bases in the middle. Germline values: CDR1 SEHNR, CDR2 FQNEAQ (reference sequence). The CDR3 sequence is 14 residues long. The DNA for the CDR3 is TGTGCCAGCAGCCTCGAAGGAGCGTCCGGGGAGCTGTTTTTT. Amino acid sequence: CASSLEGASGELFF.

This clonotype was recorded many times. CDR3 protein: CASSLRQYSDEQFF. CDR3 sequence (DNA): TGCGCCAGCAGCTTGCGTCAGTACAGCGATGAGCAGTTCTTC. J is TRBJ2-1 and V is TRBV5-1; D gene ambiguous. The V end was cut by 1 base, the J end by 8 bases, with 13 bases between. Germline lookup yields CDR1 SGHRS and CDR2 YFSETQ. The CDR3 extends over 14 amino acids.